The rows below give T cell receptor beta chains drawn from one sample of a study of shared clonotypes between healthy human individuals. Profiling relied on immunoSEQ multiplex PCR, and the TCRdb table lists in-frame clones only, not all of them. The sample records 850,000 to 1,200,000 clones, 65% to 80% being singletons. Input material: memory CD4+ T cells sorted from blood. All receptors derive from a man aged 18 to 29 in good health. Each CDR3 is given with its conserved first and last residue. The D gene is left open where the match is weak. A clone size is listed for some rows: how often the clone was seen (once, few, many), or a class if it is expanded.

j_call,v_call,clone_size,d_call,cdr3_nt,cdr3_aa
TRBJ2-5,TRBV5-1,few,TRBD2,TGCGCCAGCAGCTTTGGCGGGACTACCGGGGAAGAGACCCAGTACTTC,CASSFGGTTGEETQYF
TRBJ1-2,TRBV28,.,.,TGTGCCAGCAACCCCCCCGGGGCGTTTGGCTACACCTTC,CASNPPGAFGYTF
TRBJ2-1,TRBV5-1,.,.,TGCGCCAGCAGCTTGAGGCGGGATCGGAACAATGAGCAGTTCTTC,CASSLRRDRNNEQFF
TRBJ2-1,TRBV7-2,.,TRBD2,TGTGCCAGCAGCTCTACTAGCGGGGTCTCCTACAATGAGCAGTTCTTC,CASSSTSGVSYNEQFF
TRBJ1-3,TRBV6-5,.,.,TGTGCCAGCAGTAACTACCCAGGGGACACCATATATTTT,CASSNYPGDTIYF
TRBJ2-2,TRBV5-4,.,.,TGTGCCAGCACCAACCTGCAGGAGGCCGGGGAGCTGTTTTTT,CASTNLQEAGELFF
TRBJ2-7,TRBV7-2,.,.,TGTGCCAGCAGCAGGAGTCCCACGGAAGAGCAGTACTTC,CASSRSPTEEQYF
TRBJ2-5,TRBV5-5,.,.,TGTGCCAGCAGCTTGTTACCTGGAGAGACCCAGTACTTC,CASSLLPGETQYF
TRBJ2-1,TRBV7-2,.,.,TGTGCCAGCAGCTTAGGTCTGGCTCAGTTCTTC,CASSLGLAQFF
TRBJ2-7,TRBV5-1,few,.,TGCGCCAGCAGCCTGCCTTCCTACGAGCAGTACTTC,CASSLPSYEQYF
TRBJ2-1,TRBV6-6,once,.,TGTGCCAGCAGTTACTCGCAGGGCCAGCAGTTCTTC,CASSYSQGQQFF
TRBJ1-2,TRBV28,.,.,TGTGCCAGCAGGTTGGACGGTAACTATGGCTACACCTTC,CASRLDGNYGYTF
TRBJ2-7,TRBV6-6,once,.,TGTGCCAGCAGTTACCGGCAATTGGACGAGCAGTACTTC,CASSYRQLDEQYF
TRBJ1-2,TRBV15,.,.,TGTGCCACCAGCAGAGGGGAAAACTATGGCTACACCTTC,CATSRGENYGYTF
TRBJ2-2,TRBV5-1,few,.,TGCGCCAGCAGCTTGGCTCGGAACACCGGGGAGCTGTTTTTT,CASSLARNTGELFF
TRBJ1-6,TRBV27,few,TRBD1,TGTGCCAGCAGTTTTGGAGACAGGGGTAATTCACCCCTCCACTTT,CASSFGDRGNSPLHF
TRBJ2-1,TRBV6-1,.,TRBD2,TGTGCCAGCAGTCCCAGCGGGAGGGCCGCCAATGAGCAGTTCTTC,CASSPSGRAANEQFF
TRBJ2-5,TRBV7-3,.,TRBD1,TGTGCCAGCAGCGTGCAGGGGGCATCAGGGGAGACCCAGTACTTC,CASSVQGASGETQYF
TRBJ2-3,TRBV11-1,.,.,TGTGCCAGCAGCCCAGAAGTAATGGAGGGCCGGCCATCTGGTACGCAGTATTTT,CASSPEVMEGRPSGTQYF
TRBJ2-3,TRBV9,.,TRBD2,TGTGCCAGTAAGCCCAGCGGGGGTCTCACAGATACGCAGTATTTT,CASKPSGGLTDTQYF
TRBJ2-7,TRBV28,many,.,TGTGCCAGCAGTTTATACGGGGGGCTCTCCTACGAGCAGTACTTC,CASSLYGGLSYEQYF
TRBJ1-2,TRBV2,.,.,TGTGCCAGCAGAGGGCAGGGAAACTCAAACTATGGCTACACCTTC,CASRGQGNSNYGYTF
TRBJ1-1,TRBV5-1,.,TRBD1,TGCGCCAGCAGGACAGGGGGCAGGGAGAACACTGAAGCTTTCTTT,CASRTGGRENTEAFF
TRBJ1-6,TRBV19,few,TRBD1,TGTGCCAGTAGTATATTTGGGACAGGTGACCCGGCCCTCCACTTT,CASSIFGTGDPALHF
TRBJ1-4,TRBV29-1,few,.,TGCAGCGCCAGGACGGGGGCGGCTGAAAAACTGTTTTTT,CSARTGAAEKLFF
TRBJ2-5,TRBV14,few,.,TGTGCCAGCGGGCCACGCGGGGAGACCCAGTACTTC,CASGPRGETQYF
TRBJ1-5,TRBV9,.,.,TGTGCCAGCAGCGTAGACCCAGGCAATCAGCCCCAGCATTTT,CASSVDPGNQPQHF
TRBJ2-2,TRBV15,.,.,TGTGCCACCAGCCTTGCCGGTAGGGGGTCCGGGGAGCTGTTTTTT,CATSLAGRGSGELFF
TRBJ2-2,TRBV5-1,.,.,TGCGCCAGCAGCTTGCCTAGGGACACCGGGGAGCTGTTTTTT,CASSLPRDTGELFF
TRBJ1-4,TRBV9,.,.,TGTGCCAGCAGCCCGACGGGAAGCAATGAAAAACTGTTTTTT,CASSPTGSNEKLFF
TRBJ2-2,TRBV2,.,TRBD2,TGTGCCAGCAAGAGTAGCGGGGGGTCCTACACCGGGGAGCTGTTTTTT,CASKSSGGSYTGELFF
TRBJ1-1,TRBV9,few,.,TGTGCCAGCAGCGCGTCGACAGCGAGCACTGAAGCTTTCTTT,CASSASTASTEAFF
TRBJ1-4,TRBV19,.,TRBD1,TGTGCCAGTAGACCCCAGGGGGGTGTAAGTGAAAAACTGTTTTTT,CASRPQGGVSEKLFF
TRBJ2-3,TRBV6-5,.,.,TGTGCCAGCAGCCTTGGACTCCCCCGCACAGATACGCAGTATTTT,CASSLGLPRTDTQYF
TRBJ1-4,TRBV5-1,.,.,TGCGCCAGCAGGTTGGGAAGTAATGAAAAACTGTTTTTT,CASRLGSNEKLFF
TRBJ2-3,TRBV9,.,.,TGTGCCAGCAGCGTAGATTTAGATACGCAGTATTTT,CASSVDLDTQYF
TRBJ1-2,TRBV10-2,few,TRBD1,TGCGCCGTTTTCGGACAGGGTGGGGTCTACACCTTC,CAVFGQGGVYTF
TRBJ2-2,TRBV9,.,.,TGTGCCAGCAGGAAAACGGGAAACACCGGGGAGCTGTTTTTT,CASRKTGNTGELFF
TRBJ2-5,TRBV18,.,.,TGTGCCAGCTCCCCACTTGATGTCAGAGAGACCCAGTACTTC,CASSPLDVRETQYF
TRBJ2-4,TRBV2,.,.,TGTGCCAGCAGACCCTTGGGGGAAAACATTCAGTACTTC,CASRPLGENIQYF
TRBJ2-1,TRBV5-5,.,TRBD2,TGTGCCAGCAGCTTAGTTCCCCTAGCGGGACTCAATGAGCAGTTCTTC,CASSLVPLAGLNEQFF
TRBJ1-1,TRBV7-9,few,.,TGTGCCAGCAGCCATTCCGCTGGGGGAGAAGCTTTCTTT,CASSHSAGGEAFF
TRBJ1-5,TRBV6-1,.,.,TGTGCCAGCAGTGAAAACCAGGGCAGGGGTCAGCCCCAGCATTTT,CASSENQGRGQPQHF
TRBJ2-2,TRBV7-2,.,.,TGTGCCAGCATCCCTGGGCGGGTATCGGCCGGGGAGCTGTTTTTT,CASIPGRVSAGELFF
TRBJ1-2,TRBV19,many,.,TGTGCCAGTAGTCCTCAGACAACAGTTGGCTACACCTTC,CASSPQTTVGYTF
TRBJ1-1,TRBV6-5,.,.,TGTGCCAGCAGTTACTCCCGGCCATCCCTGCAAAAAGCTTTCTTT,CASSYSRPSLQKAFF
TRBJ2-7,TRBV19,.,TRBD1,TGTGCCAGTAGTATCTCGACAGGGACCTACTACGAGCAGTACTTC,CASSISTGTYYEQYF